This passage covers 28 T cell receptor beta chains from one sample sequenced in a study of cytomegalovirus exposure and HLA in healthy donors. The protocol was immunoSEQ multiplex PCR, while the TCRdb copy is restricted to in-frame clones and leaves out a portion. The profile shows 95,000 to 150,000 clones, roughly nine tenths of them singletons. Sequencing was carried out using PBMCs. These TCRs come from a woman between 18 and 29 years old in good health and CMV-seronegative.

This chain uses TRBV7-6 with TRBJ1-5; 8 positions match TRBD1. The germline V gene has CDR1 SGHVS and CDR2 FNYEAQ. The CDR3 consists of 14 residues. With V trimmed by 5 bases and J by 3 bases, 3 bases remained unmatched. The DNA for the CDR3 is TGTGCCAGCAGCGCGGGACAGGTCAATCAGCCCCAGCATTTT. It specifies CASSAGQVNQPQHF.

CDR3 coding DNA: TGTGCCAGCAGTTTAAACAGACCAACTAATGAAAAACTGTTTTTT. This gives the protein CASSLNRPTNEKLFF. The V call is TRBV28, the J call TRBJ1-4; D ambiguous. With 2 bases removed from V and 0 bases from J, the gap between germline ends came to 7 bases. CDR1 and CDR2 from the germline V gene are MDHEN and SYDVKM. The CDR3 loop spans 15 amino acids.

This clone was seen a few times. The rearrangement links TRBV5-1 to TRBJ2-7; possibly TRBD2 for D (6 bases). Trimming took off 1 base at V and 3 bases at J, with 11 bases between the two ends. Germline V gives CDR1 SGHRS, CDR2 YFSETQ. The CDR3 spans 14 residues. The CDR3 loop reads CASSLTSTDYEQYF. DNA of the CDR3: TGCGCCAGCAGCTTGACTAGCACGGACTACGAGCAGTACTTC.

J is TRBJ2-2 and V is TRBV7-9, with D perhaps matching TRBD2 (5 bases). Trimming left V 5 bases short and J 5 bases short, with 15 bases between. The germline CDR1 and CDR2 sequences are SEHNR and FQNEAQ (reference sequence). The CDR3 contains 15 residues. CDR3 DNA: TGTGCCAGCAGCCGATCCGACTATACGACCGGGGAGCTGTTTTTT. Translated, it gives CASSRSDYTTGELFF.

The V gene is TRBV18, the J gene TRBJ2-5, with 10 bases matching TRBD2. V trimming: 3 bases; J trimming: 1 base; junction bases outside the gene matches: 5. Germline CDR1 is KGHSH and CDR2 is LQKENI. There are 16 residues in the CDR3. As DNA, the CDR3 is TGTGCCAGCTCACCGTTGGCTAGCGGGGGCCAAGAGACCCAGTACTTC. Amino acids: CASSPLASGGQETQYF.

This sequence joins TRBV6-5 and TRBJ2-3, with 7 bases aligning to TRBD2. The CDR3 is made up of 16 amino acids. V trimming: 0 bases; J trimming: 2 bases; junction bases outside the gene matches: 5. Looked up from germline, CDR1 is MNHEY and CDR2 is SVGAGI. The CDR3 region has the DNA TGTGCCAGCAGTTACTCGGCGGGGGAGGACACAGATACGCAGTATTTT. This sequence encodes CASSYSAGEDTDTQYF.

CDR3 sequence reads: CASRTGTGGYNEQFF. CDR3 in DNA: TGTGCCAGCAGGACCGGGACAGGGGGATACAATGAGCAGTTCTTC. The rearrangement joins TRBV6-5 to TRBJ2-1; TRBD1 aligns across 11 bases. With V trimmed by 6 bases and J by 4 bases, 5 bases remained unmatched. The CDR3 is made up of 15 amino acids. Germline V gene lookup returns CDR1 MNHEY and CDR2 SVGAGI.

This chain uses TRBV15 with TRBJ1-2; D is uncertain. The V and J ends lost 8 bases and 2 bases respectively, with 12 bases between them. The CDR3 contains 13 residues. Germline V gene sequence: CDR1 LNHNV, CDR2 YYDKDF (reference sequence). DNA of the CDR3: TGTGCCACCGCGCGGGAAGGAAACTATGGCTACACCTTC. It encodes CATAREGNYGYTF.

The J gene is TRBJ2-1, the V gene TRBV28, with D possibly TRBD2 on 6 matching bases. CDR1 and CDR2 (germline): MDHEN, SYDVKM. This CDR3 spans 12 amino acids. V shed 4 bases and J shed 7 bases, with 8 bases lying between them. The CDR3 here is CASSYGGNEQFF. The CDR3 nucleotides are TGTGCCAGCAGTTACGGGGGTAATGAGCAGTTCTTC.

V and J are TRBV7-9 and TRBJ2-6; 8 positions match TRBD1. The V and J ends lost 2 bases and 0 bases, in that order; junction bases with no gene match: 9. Germline V lookup: CDR1 SEHNR, CDR2 FQNEAQ (reference sequence). This CDR3 comprises 19 residues. CDR3 sequence reads: CASSLNWGTGISGANVLTF. CDR3 DNA: TGTGCCAGCAGCTTAAATTGGGGGACAGGAATCTCTGGGGCCAACGTCCTGACTTTC.

The genes are TRBV19 and TRBJ2-2; 9 bases line up with TRBD1. The junction had 3 bases not matched to a gene; V was cut back by 3 bases and J by 4 bases. This CDR3 comprises 15 residues. Germline V gene sequence: CDR1 LNHDA, CDR2 SQIVND (reference sequence). The CDR3 nucleotides read TGTGCCAGTAGTATCGGACAGGGGAGCACCGGGGAGCTGTTTTTT. Translation: CASSIGQGSTGELFF.

The chain uses TRBV28 and TRBJ1-1; D is uncertain. Germline-derived CDR1 and CDR2 are MDHEN and SYDVKM. The CDR3 totals 13 residues. V was clipped by 7 bases and J by 10 bases, with 19 bases between them. The CDR3 DNA sequence: TGTGCCAGCAACCCGGGGTTATTTATCGGAGCTTTCTTT. Protein: CASNPGLFIGAFF.

This sequence joins TRBV6-5 and TRBJ1-1; a weak D match, TRBD1 (6 bases). V dropped 4 bases and J dropped 0 bases, with 9 bases sitting between them. Germline values: CDR1 MNHEY, CDR2 SVGAGI. This CDR3 has 14 amino acids. The CDR3 bases are TGTGCCAGCAGTTCCCGACAGGTGAACACTGAAGCTTTCTTT. This encodes CASSSRQVNTEAFF.

The chain employs TRBV29-1 and TRBJ2-3; 13 nucleotides agree with TRBD2. Germline V gives CDR1 SQVTM, CDR2 ANQGSEA. V dropped 6 bases and J dropped 1; count of bases not matched to a gene: 4. The CDR3 totals 15 residues. In DNA, the CDR3 is TGCAGCGTCCGGACTAGCGGGAGTGGCACAGATACGCAGTATTTT. As protein: CSVRTSGSGTDTQYF.

The chain combines TRBV6-5 with TRBJ1-4, with D perhaps matching TRBD1 (6 bases). The CDR3 has 15 residues. In germline, CDR1 is MNHEY, CDR2 SVGAGI. Trimming left V 6 bases short and J 8 bases short, with 19 bases between. CDR3 amino acids: CASSTYRADGEKLFF. CDR3 nucleotides: TGTGCCAGCAGCACATACAGGGCCGATGGGGAAAAACTGTTTTTT.

The chain uses TRBV5-4 and TRBJ2-7, with 14 nucleotides matching TRBD2. The length of the CDR3 is 15 residues. Germline CDR1 SGHNT, CDR2 YYREEE (reference sequence). The V and J ends lost 4 bases and 2 bases, in that order; junction bases with no gene match: 2. In nucleotides, the CDR3 is TGTGCCAGCAGCACGGGACTAGCGGGGGCCTACGAGCAGTACGTC. Amino acids: CASSTGLAGAYEQYV.

V gene TRBV30 combines with J gene TRBJ2-7, with D tentatively TRBD2 (5 bases). Per the germline V gene, CDR1 is GTSNPN and CDR2 is SVGIG (reference sequence). The CDR3 is 13 amino acids. The V gene lost 4 bases and the J gene lost 12 bases, with 22 bases spanning the gap. The CDR3 reads CAWTAGTGSFRYF. The CDR3 DNA reads TGTGCCTGGACGGCAGGCACGGGATCATTCAGGTACTTC.

This clone occurred once. The chain carries TRBV18 and TRBJ1-3; a possible D gene is TRBD1 (5 bases). Between the trimmed V and J ends, which lost 2 bases and 0 bases, there was a span of 14 bases. The CDR3 is 17 amino acids. Per germline, CDR1 KGHSH and CDR2 LQKENI. CDR3 region: CASSPNPAGGSGNTIYF. CDR3 DNA: TGTGCCAGCTCACCAAATCCGGCCGGGGGCTCTGGAAACACCATATATTTT.

The chain carries TRBV11-2 and TRBJ2-3, with 7 bases lining up with TRBD2. CDR3 length: 14 amino acids. The V gene end was trimmed by 5 bases and the J gene end by 2 bases; junction bases not matched to a gene: 4. The germline V gene has CDR1 SGHAT and CDR2 FQNNGV. CDR3 sequence: CASSTGTNTDTQYF. The CDR3, as DNA: TGTGCCAGCAGCACCGGGACTAACACAGATACGCAGTATTTT.

The CDR3 nucleotides are TGTGCCAGCAGTCTGGGACAGGGTGTAACAGATACGCAGTATTTT. Amino acid sequence: CASSLGQGVTDTQYF. The V gene is TRBV6-1, the J gene TRBJ2-3, with 9 bases identical to TRBD1. Germline CDR1 reads MNHNS; CDR2 reads SASEGT. V was pared by 5 bases and J by 3 bases, with 6 bases of the junction left unmatched. The CDR3 is 15 amino acids.

The chain recombines TRBV9 with TRBJ2-2; 14 nucleotides agree with TRBD2. Trimming at V came to 2 bases and at J to 5 bases, leaving 5 bases not matched to a gene. This CDR3 region has 17 residues. Germline CDR1 SGDLS, CDR2 YYNGEE. The CDR3 DNA reads as TGTGCCAGCAGCGTGGGACTAGCGGGAGAGGGAACCGGGGAGCTGTTTTTT. It codes for CASSVGLAGEGTGELFF.

The chain joins TRBV27 to TRBJ1-2; D might be TRBD1 (6 bases). The length of the CDR3 is 14 residues. Trimming took 3 bases from V and 8 from J, leaving 16 bases between them. Germline V lookup: CDR1 MNHEY, CDR2 SMNVEV (reference sequence). The CDR3 spells CASSFGGLPGGYTF. In nucleotides, the CDR3 is TGTGCCAGCAGTTTCGGGGGGCTGCCGGGAGGCTACACCTTC.

The rearrangement joins TRBV7-2 to TRBJ2-1; TRBD2 matches at 8 bases. The CDR3 is made up of 16 amino acids. CDR1 and CDR2 from the germline V gene are SGHTA and FQGNSA. V was clipped by 5 bases and J by 0 bases; unmatched bases: 6. The CDR3 nucleotides are TGTGCCAGCAGCCCGATAGCGGGAACCTCCTACAATGAGCAGTTCTTC. This sequence encodes CASSPIAGTSYNEQFF.

V is TRBV6-5 and J is TRBJ1-2; TRBD1 matches 7 bases. CDR3 length: 15 amino acids. V dropped 4 bases and J dropped 3; count of bases not matched to a gene: 8. Germline loops: CDR1 MNHEY, CDR2 SVGAGI. The CDR3 here is CASSSLTGWDYGYTF. The CDR3 bases are TGTGCCAGCAGTTCGTTGACAGGGTGGGACTATGGCTACACCTTC.

This chain links TRBV6-1 with TRBJ2-7; TRBD2 matches at 13 bases. J gave up 4 bases and V 4 bases, and 16 bases lay outside the gene matches. Germline V gene sequence: CDR1 MNHNS, CDR2 SASEGT. The CDR3 contains 19 residues. CDR3 protein: CASSGSGTSGTLKRYEQYF. Here the CDR3 DNA reads TGTGCCAGCAGTGGCTCCGGGACTAGCGGGACCCTGAAGAGGTACGAGCAGTACTTC.

The CDR3 DNA sequence: TGTGCCAGCAGTTTATGGTCCTTCTCTGGAAACACCATATATTTT. It specifies CASSLWSFSGNTIYF. The V and J genes are TRBV28 and TRBJ1-3, with D unclear. Trimming pared 0 bases from V and 0 bases from J, leaving 6 bases between. The CDR3 contains 15 residues. Germline V gene data show CDR1 as MDHEN and CDR2 as SYDVKM.

The CDR3 sequence: CASSFLGGTDYEQYF. In DNA, the CDR3 is TGTGCCAGCAGTTTTCTTGGGGGGACAGACTACGAGCAGTACTTC. The chain combines TRBV28 with TRBJ2-7; D perhaps matches TRBD1 (7 bases). Trimming removed 3 bases at V and 3 bases at J, with 15 bases between. Germline lookup yields CDR1 MDHEN and CDR2 SYDVKM. CDR3 length equals 15 residues.

The rearrangement uses TRBV15 and TRBJ1-5; 8 bases are shared with TRBD1. CDR1 is LNHNV and CDR2 is YYDKDF in the germline V gene (reference sequence). The CDR3 runs 13 residues. V shed 6 bases and J 6 bases; nucleotides not matched to a gene: 4. CDR3 sequence reads: CATRAGGGQPQHF. CDR3 bases: TGTGCCACCAGGGCAGGGGGCGGTCAGCCCCAGCATTTT.